This T cell receptor (beta chain) appears in the sequencing data of a study of cytomegalovirus exposure and HLA in healthy donors. Study findings and constraints: When analyzed later, the rates of TCR association showed variation by HLA locus, with DRB1 the most and HLA-C the fewest.

On this clone itself: What it binds is unknown.

Vbeta (60) and Jbeta (13) primers were used in the PCR. Only in-frame clones appear in the TCRdb table, and some are missing; sequencing was by immunoSEQ multiplex PCR. Of about 96,000 clones in the sample, approximately 72% were seen once. The CDR3 has 15 amino acids. Per germline, CDR1 MDHEN and CDR2 SYDVKM. V gave up 6 bases and J gave up 2 bases; unmatched junction bases: 9. The TCR sequence derives from a woman aged 70-85 years in good health and CMV-seropositive. V gene TRBV28 combines with J gene TRBJ2-7, with 8 nucleotides matching TRBD1. Input material: PBMCs. The CDR3 DNA sequence: TGTGCCAGCAGCCCAACCGGGACAGGCACCTACGAGCAGTACTTC. It translates to CASSPTGTGTYEQYF.